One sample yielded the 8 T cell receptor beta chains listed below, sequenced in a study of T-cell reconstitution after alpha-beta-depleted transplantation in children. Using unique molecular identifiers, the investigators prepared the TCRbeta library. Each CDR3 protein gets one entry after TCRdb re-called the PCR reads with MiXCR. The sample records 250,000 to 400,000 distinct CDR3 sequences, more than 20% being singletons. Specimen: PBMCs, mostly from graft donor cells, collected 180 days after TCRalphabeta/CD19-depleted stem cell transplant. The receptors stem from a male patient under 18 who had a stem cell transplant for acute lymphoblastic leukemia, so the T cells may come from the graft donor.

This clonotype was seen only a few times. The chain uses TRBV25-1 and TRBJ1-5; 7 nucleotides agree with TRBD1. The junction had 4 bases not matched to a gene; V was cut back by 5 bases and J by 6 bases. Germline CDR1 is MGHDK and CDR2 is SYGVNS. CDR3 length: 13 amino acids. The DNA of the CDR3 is TGTGCCAGCAGTAAGACAGGGACTCAGCCCCAGCATTTT. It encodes CASSKTGTQPQHF.

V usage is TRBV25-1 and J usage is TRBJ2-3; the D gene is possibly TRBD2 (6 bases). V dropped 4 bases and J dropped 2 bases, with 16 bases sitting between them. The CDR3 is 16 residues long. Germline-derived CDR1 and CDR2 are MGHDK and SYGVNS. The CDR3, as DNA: TGTGCCAGCAGTGCCCCGACTAGTCGGGACACAGATACGCAGTATTTT. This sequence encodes CASSAPTSRDTDTQYF.

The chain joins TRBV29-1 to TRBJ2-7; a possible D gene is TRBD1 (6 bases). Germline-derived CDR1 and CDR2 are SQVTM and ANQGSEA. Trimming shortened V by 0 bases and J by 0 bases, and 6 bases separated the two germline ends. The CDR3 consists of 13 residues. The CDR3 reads CSVEEDSSYEQYF. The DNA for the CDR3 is TGCAGCGTTGAAGAGGACAGCTCCTACGAGCAGTACTTC.

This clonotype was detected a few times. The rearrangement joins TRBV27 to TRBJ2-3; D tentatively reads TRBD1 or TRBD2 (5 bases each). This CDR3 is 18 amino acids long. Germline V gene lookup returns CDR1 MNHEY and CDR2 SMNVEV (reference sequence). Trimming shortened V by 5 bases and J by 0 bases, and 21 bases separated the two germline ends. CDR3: CASSPQVGTVTSTDTQYF. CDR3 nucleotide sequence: TGTGCCAGCAGTCCCCAAGTAGGGACCGTTACTAGCACAGATACGCAGTATTTT.

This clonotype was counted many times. The CDR3 spells CASSLGLGSREQFF. The CDR3 nucleotides read TGTGCCAGCAGTTTAGGACTAGGATCAAGGGAGCAGTTCTTC. V and J are TRBV12-3 or TRBV12-4 and TRBJ2-1; possible D gene TRBD2, 6 bases. With 1 base removed from V and 10 bases from J, the gap between germline ends came to 14 bases. This CDR3 region has 14 residues.

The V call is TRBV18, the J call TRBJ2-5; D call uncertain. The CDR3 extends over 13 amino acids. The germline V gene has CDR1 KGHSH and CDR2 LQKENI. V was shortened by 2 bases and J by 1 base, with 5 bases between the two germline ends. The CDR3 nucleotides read TGTGCCAGCTCACCAAGCTTCCAAGAGACCCAGTACTTC. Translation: CASSPSFQETQYF. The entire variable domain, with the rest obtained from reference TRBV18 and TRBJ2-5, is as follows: NAGVMQNPRHLVRRRGQEARLRCSPMKGHSHVYWYRQLPEEGLKFMVYLQKENIIDESGMPKERFSAEFPKEGPSILRIQQVVRGDSAAYFCASSPSFQETQYFGPGTRLLVL.

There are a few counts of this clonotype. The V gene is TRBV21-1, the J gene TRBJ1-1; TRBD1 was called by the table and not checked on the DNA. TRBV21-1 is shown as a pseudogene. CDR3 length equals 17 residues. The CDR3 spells CASSKRRRTVMNTEAFF. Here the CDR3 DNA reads TGTGCCAGCAGCAAAAGGAGACGGACAGTCATGAACACTGAAGCTTTCTTT.

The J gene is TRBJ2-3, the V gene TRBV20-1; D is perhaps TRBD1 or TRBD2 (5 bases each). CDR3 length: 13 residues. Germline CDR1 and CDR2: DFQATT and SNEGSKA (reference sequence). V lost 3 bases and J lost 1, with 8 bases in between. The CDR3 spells CSARRDRTDTQYF. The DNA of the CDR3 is TGCAGTGCTAGGAGGGACCGCACAGATACGCAGTATTTT.